What follows is one T cell receptor (beta chain) and its context. Antigen: not known. Germline values: CDR1 GTSNPN, CDR2 SVGIG (reference sequence). The CDR3 consists of 15 residues. V was clipped by 1 base and J by 11 bases; unmatched bases: 15. Researchers ran the PCR with 60 Vbeta and 13 Jbeta primers. Profiled with immunoSEQ multiplex PCR; TCRdb holds only in-frame clones, not every one. This sample has tens of thousands of clones; more than 70% occur once, and the top ten carry roughly 7.9%. The data are from a study of cytomegalovirus exposure and HLA in healthy donors. About the research overall: Among about 190 million T cells, an earlier analysis found 120 million or so unique TCR beta sequences. Of some 400 genotyped donors, 81% grouped in the Caucasian-associated ancestry cluster.

Study-wide points: Cytomegalovirus-associated TCR beta chains were listed, numbering 150 to 200.

The chain employs TRBV30 and TRBJ2-5, with TRBD1 matching over 8 bases. The clonotype was recovered from a woman between 25 and 40 years old in good health and CMV-seropositive. Material: PBMCs. The DNA for the CDR3 is TGTGCCTGGAGTGGGATCGCAGGGGGCCTGCAGGAGCAGTACTTC. Translated, it gives CAWSGIAGGLQEQYF.